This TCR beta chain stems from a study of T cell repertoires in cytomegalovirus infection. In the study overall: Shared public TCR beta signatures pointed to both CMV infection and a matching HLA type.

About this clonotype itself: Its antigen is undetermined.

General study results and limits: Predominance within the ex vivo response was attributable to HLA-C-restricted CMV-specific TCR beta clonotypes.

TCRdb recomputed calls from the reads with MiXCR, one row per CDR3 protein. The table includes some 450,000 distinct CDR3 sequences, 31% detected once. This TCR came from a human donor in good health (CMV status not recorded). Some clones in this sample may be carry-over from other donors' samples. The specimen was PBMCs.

The CDR3 is CASSLRGGISNQPQHF. CDR3 DNA sequence: TGTGCCAGCAGTTTAAGAGGGGGAATTAGCAATCAGCCCCAGCATTTT. This sequence joins TRBV28 and TRBJ1-5, with D perhaps matching TRBD1 (6 bases). Trimming left V 2 bases short and J 0 bases short, with 11 bases between. This CDR3 is built from 16 residues. Germline assignment: CDR1 MDHEN and CDR2 SYDVKM.